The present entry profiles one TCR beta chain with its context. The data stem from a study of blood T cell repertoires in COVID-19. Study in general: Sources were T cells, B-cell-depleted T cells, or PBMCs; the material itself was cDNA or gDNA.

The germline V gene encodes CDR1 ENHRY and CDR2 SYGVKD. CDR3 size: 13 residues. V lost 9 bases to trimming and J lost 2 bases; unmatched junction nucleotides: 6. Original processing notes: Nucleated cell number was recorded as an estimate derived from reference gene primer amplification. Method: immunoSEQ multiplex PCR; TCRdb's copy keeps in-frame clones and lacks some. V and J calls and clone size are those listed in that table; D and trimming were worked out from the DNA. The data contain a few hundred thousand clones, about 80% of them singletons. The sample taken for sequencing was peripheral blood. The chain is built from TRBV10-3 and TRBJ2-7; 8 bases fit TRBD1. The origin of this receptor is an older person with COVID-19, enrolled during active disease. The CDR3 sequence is CAIGQGSAYEQYF. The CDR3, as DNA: TGTGCCATAGGACAGGGCTCGGCCTACGAGCAGTACTTC.